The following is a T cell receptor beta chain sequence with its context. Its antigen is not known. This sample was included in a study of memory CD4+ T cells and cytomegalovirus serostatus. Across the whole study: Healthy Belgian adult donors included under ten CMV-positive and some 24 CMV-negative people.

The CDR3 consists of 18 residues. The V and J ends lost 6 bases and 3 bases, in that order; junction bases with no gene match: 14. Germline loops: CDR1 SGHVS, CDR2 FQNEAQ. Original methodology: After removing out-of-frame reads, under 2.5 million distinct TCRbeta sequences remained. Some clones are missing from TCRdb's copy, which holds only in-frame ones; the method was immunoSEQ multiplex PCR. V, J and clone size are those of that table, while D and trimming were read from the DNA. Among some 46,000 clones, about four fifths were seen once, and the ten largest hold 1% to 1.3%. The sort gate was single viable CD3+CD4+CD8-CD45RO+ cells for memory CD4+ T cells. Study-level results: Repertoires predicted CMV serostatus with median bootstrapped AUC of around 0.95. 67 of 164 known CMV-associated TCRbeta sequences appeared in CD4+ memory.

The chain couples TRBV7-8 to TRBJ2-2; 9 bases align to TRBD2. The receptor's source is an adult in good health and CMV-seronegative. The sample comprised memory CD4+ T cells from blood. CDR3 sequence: CASSSAGGSRGYTGELFF. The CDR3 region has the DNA TGTGCCAGCAGTTCAGCGGGAGGCTCGCGGGGCTACACCGGGGAGCTGTTTTTT.